Listed here are 19 T cell receptor beta chains from one sample, sequenced in a study of T-cell memory formation after mild COVID-19. TCRdb re-called the 5' RACE reads with MiXCR, one entry per CDR3 protein. The data show 300,000 to 400,000 distinct CDR3 sequences, approximately 21% seen once. Sequencing was done on a sample of PBMCs or a T cell subset sorted from them (not recorded which). These receptors came from an adult woman who had mild COVID-19 (a few samples of this study predate the infection). Cell type and time point are not known.

J is TRBJ1-1 and V is TRBV29-1; D perhaps matches TRBD1 (5 bases). The V end lost 6 bases, the J end lost 2 bases, and 7 bases lay between the germline ends. CDR1 and CDR2 (germline): SQVTM, ANQGSEA. This CDR3 contains 11 residues. DNA for the CDR3: TGCAGCGTAGGGACTAACACTGAAGCTTTCTTT. It encodes CSVGTNTEAFF. Drawing the rest from reference TRBV29-1 and TRBJ1-1, the complete variable domain is SAVISQKPSRDICQRGTSLTIQCQVDSQVTMMFWYRQQPGQSLTLIATANQGSEATYESGFVIDKFPISRPNLTFSTLTVSNMSPEDSSIYLCSVGTNTEAFFGQGTRLTVV.

The genes are TRBV29-1 and TRBJ1-1; maybe TRBD1 (5 bases). V gave up 5 bases and J gave up 5 bases, with 9 bases separating them. CDR1 SQVTM and CDR2 ANQGSEA come from the germline V gene. The CDR3 has 11 amino acids. This chain's CDR3 is CSVHGGTEAFF. The CDR3 DNA reads as TGCAGCGTTCATGGGGGAACTGAAGCTTTCTTT.

This clonotype showed up just a few times. This rearrangement joins TRBV12-3 or TRBV12-4 to TRBJ2-1, with a weak D call TRBD1 (5 bases). This CDR3 has 16 residues. V was trimmed by 6 bases and J by 0 bases, leaving 15 bases between them. In DNA, the CDR3 is TGTGCCAGCAGCGACAGCTCTAGTGTCTCCTACAATGAGCAGTTCTTC. Translation gives CASSDSSSVSYNEQFF.

The chain employs TRBV6-1 and TRBJ2-7, with a tentative D call TRBD2 (5 bases). Trimming left V 3 bases short and J 4 bases short, with 13 bases between. Germline V gene sequence: CDR1 MNHNS, CDR2 SASEGT. The CDR3 is 14 residues long. DNA for the CDR3: TGTGCCAGCAGTGAGTTTGGTGAGGGTTACGAGCAGTACTTC. Residues: CASSEFGEGYEQYF.

The V and J genes are TRBV20-1 and TRBJ2-3; unclear D gene. V lost 2 bases and J 2 bases, leaving 11 bases between the germline ends. Germline-derived CDR1 and CDR2 are DFQATT and SNEGSKA (reference sequence). The CDR3 spans 14 residues. The DNA of the CDR3 is TGCAGTGCTAGAACCGCGCCGTACACAGATACGCAGTATTTT. Translated: CSARTAPYTDTQYF.

A few counts support this clonotype. V and J are TRBV7-9 and TRBJ1-5, with D possibly TRBD1 on 6 matching bases. Germline CDR1 reads SEHNR; CDR2 reads FQNEAQ (reference sequence). The CDR3 sequence is 16 residues long. V was shortened by 3 bases and J by 4 bases, with 16 bases between the two germline ends. The CDR3 loop is CASSFVFGQGNQPQHF. CDR3 nucleotides: TGTGCCAGCAGCTTCGTATTCGGGCAGGGGAATCAGCCCCAGCATTTT.

This clonotype was recorded a few times. This chain joins TRBV9 and TRBJ2-3, with D unclear. The CDR3 loop spans 16 amino acids. The germline V gene has CDR1 SGDLS and CDR2 YYNGEE. Trimming pared 4 bases from V and 0 bases from J, leaving 15 bases between. The CDR3 here is CASSLGRTLSTDTQYF. The CDR3 DNA is TGTGCCAGCAGCCTCGGACGGACCCTTAGCACAGATACGCAGTATTTT.

J is TRBJ2-3 and V is TRBV4-2; 10 bases line up with TRBD2. This CDR3 comprises 16 residues. CDR1 and CDR2 from the germline V gene are LGHNA and YNFKEQ. J was trimmed by 4 bases and V by 0 bases; bases with no gene match: 4. The chain's CDR3 is CASSQELAGEADTQYF. CDR3 coding DNA: TGTGCCAGCAGCCAAGAGCTAGCGGGGGAGGCAGATACGCAGTATTTT.

This clonotype appeared a few times. The rearrangement links TRBV5-1 to TRBJ2-2; no definite D call. CDR3 size: 14 residues. V was cut by 0 bases and J by 7 bases, with 10 bases left in between. Germline V gene sequence: CDR1 SGHRS, CDR2 YFSETQ. CDR3 nucleotide sequence: TGCGCCAGCAGCTTGGTTATAGGTCACGGGGAGCTGTTTTTT. Translating it yields CASSLVIGHGELFF. Based on the CDR3 plus reference TRBV5-1 and TRBJ2-2, the full variable domain is KAGVTQTPRYLIKTRGQQVTLSCSPISGHRSVSWYQQTPGQGLQFLFEYFSETQRNKGNFPGRFSGRQFSNSRSEMNVSTLELGDSALYLCASSLVIGHGELFFGEGSRLTVL.

This clonotype appeared a few times. The chain has TRBV19 and TRBJ1-1; tentatively, D is TRBD1 (5 bases). The germline V gene has CDR1 LNHDA and CDR2 SQIVND (reference sequence). The ends were cut back, 5 bases at V and 6 bases at J, with 16 bases in the middle. The CDR3 is 14 amino acids. The CDR3 DNA is TGTGCCAGTAGTCCGCGTAGGGGAGAGTCTGAAGCTTTCTTT. Translation gives CASSPRRGESEAFF.

The chain joins TRBV7-8 to TRBJ2-3; D might be TRBD1 (6 bases). CDR3 length: 13 residues. In germline, CDR1 is SGHVS, CDR2 FQNEAQ. The V end was cut by 6 bases, the J end by 2 bases, with 9 bases between. The CDR3, as DNA: TGTGCCAGCAGGGGGGCATCCACAGATACGCAGTATTTT. It specifies CASRGASTDTQYF. Drawing the rest from reference TRBV7-8 and TRBJ2-3, the complete variable domain is GAGVSQSPRYKVAKRGQDVALRCDPISGHVSLFWYQQALGQGPEFLTYFQNEAQLDKSGLPSDRFFAERPEGSVSTLKIQRTQQEDSAVYLCASRGASTDTQYFGPGTRLTVL.

The chain combines TRBV3-1 with TRBJ2-2; D is undetermined. Per the germline V gene, CDR1 is LGHDT and CDR2 is YNNKEL (reference sequence). The CDR3 contains 13 residues. V lost 6 bases and J lost 4, with 9 bases in between. CDR3 loop: CASRLWVTGELFF. DNA of the CDR3: TGTGCCAGCAGATTATGGGTCACCGGGGAGCTGTTTTTT.

This clonotype has just a few counts. The chain has TRBV6-5 and TRBJ1-2; a possible D gene is TRBD1 (6 bases). The CDR3 loop spans 17 amino acids. The V end was cut by 4 bases, the J end by 6 bases, with 24 bases between. Germline V gene lookup returns CDR1 MNHEY and CDR2 SVGAGI. DNA for the CDR3: TGTGCCAGCAGTTTTAGGGCACGGGGGGCGCGGGGAAATGGCTACACCTTC. It is translated as CASSFRARGARGNGYTF.

This chain connects TRBV5-4 to TRBJ2-7, with a possible D match to TRBD2 (5 bases). Germline V lookup: CDR1 SGHNT, CDR2 YYREEE (reference sequence). There are 15 residues in the CDR3. V was trimmed by 5 bases and J by 0 bases, leaving 15 bases between them. The CDR3 region is CASRLGPSSSYEQYF. The CDR3 DNA reads as TGTGCCAGCAGACTAGGACCGTCCTCCTCCTACGAGCAGTACTTC.

J is TRBJ2-1 and V is TRBV5-1; 11 bases align to TRBD2. The CDR3 extends over 16 amino acids. Trimming at V came to 4 bases and at J to 5 bases, leaving 8 bases not matched to a gene. Germline assignment: CDR1 SGHRS and CDR2 YFSETQ. The CDR3 nucleotides read TGCGCCAGCAGCCTACAATCGGGACTAGCGGACAATGAGCAGTTCTTC. Protein: CASSLQSGLADNEQFF.

The genes are TRBV5-1 and TRBJ2-3, with TRBD1 matching over 10 bases. The V and J ends lost 2 bases and 4 bases, in that order; junction bases with no gene match: 4. CDR1 and CDR2 (germline): SGHRS, YFSETQ. This CDR3 is 15 amino acids long. The CDR3 loop is CASSFGTGDSDTQYF. The CDR3 nucleotides are TGCGCCAGCAGCTTCGGGACAGGGGATTCAGATACGCAGTATTTT.

The CDR3 sequence: CASSSALPFGQYF. CDR3 nucleotides: TGTGCCAGCAGTTCCGCGCTTCCTTTCGGGCAGTACTTC. The rearrangement links TRBV12-3 or TRBV12-4 to TRBJ2-7; D ambiguous. CDR3 length: 13 residues. The ends were cut back, 4 bases at V and 9 bases at J, with 16 bases in the middle.

This clonotype was seen a few times. The rearrangement uses TRBV30 and TRBJ2-1; D is uncertain. V was cut by 4 bases and J by 10 bases, with 17 bases left in between. The CDR3 extends over 13 amino acids. The germline gives CDR1 GTSNPN, CDR2 SVGIG (reference sequence). CDR3 in amino acids: CAWKELAPREQFF. The CDR3 nucleotides read TGTGCCTGGAAGGAGCTGGCTCCGCGGGAGCAGTTCTTC.

The V gene is TRBV6-5, the J gene TRBJ1-1, with TRBD1 as a possible D gene (5 bases). Per the germline V gene, CDR1 is MNHEY and CDR2 is SVGAGI. V was pared by 4 bases and J by 3 bases, with 9 bases between. The CDR3 length is 13 residues. CDR3 region: CASSSDRHTEAFF. The DNA for the CDR3 is TGTGCCAGCAGTTCTGACAGACACACTGAAGCTTTCTTT.